This entry lists 21 T cell receptor beta chains sequenced from one sample in a study of Graves' ophthalmopathy and Graves' hyperthyroidism (dated by TCRdb to 2016 to 2019). The instrument given in TCRdb is Illumina HiSeq 2000. For repertoire sequencing, the TCR beta CDR3 regions were amplified from RNA transcripts. The first round of RT-PCR was done with HTBI primers and the Qiagen OneStep RT-PCR kit, and was followed by a second round of multiplex PCR, then size selection and purification. TCRdb's own reprocessing of the public reads used fastp at Q25 and MiXCR and kept productive beta chains. Each entry is one CDR3 protein sequence, shown with its most common DNA and genes. A total of hundreds of thousands of distinct CDR3 sequences appear in this sample, about 38% of them only once. The biggest ten clones account for 2.5% to 3.5% of the sample. Sequenced input: peripheral blood. The source is an adult man with Graves' ophthalmopathy.

This clonotype occurred once. The gene calls are TRBV10-2 and TRBJ2-7; 9 nucleotides match TRBD1. This CDR3 region has 14 residues. With V trimmed by 2 bases and J by 10 bases, 9 bases remained unmatched. Germline V gene lookup returns CDR1 WSHSY and CDR2 SAAADI. The chain's CDR3 is CASSEGTGPLLQYF. DNA for the CDR3: TGCGCCAGCAGTGAGGGGACAGGGCCGTTACTCCAGTACTTC.

This clonotype was observed a single time. CDR3 DNA: TGTGCCATCAGTGAAAGGACAGGACTGACTTTC. As protein: CAISERTGLTF. The chain recombines TRBV10-3 with TRBJ2-6; 7 positions match TRBD1. Germline CDR1 and CDR2: ENHRY and SYGVKD. V dropped 3 bases and J dropped 16; count of bases not matched to a gene: 3. CDR3 length equals 11 residues.

This clonotype was observed at least ten times. V is TRBV6-5 and J is TRBJ1-5; D perhaps matches TRBD1 (5 bases). CDR1 MNHEY and CDR2 SVGAGI come from the germline V gene. Trimming removed 2 bases at V and 1 base at J, with 9 bases between. This CDR3 is built from 15 residues. In nucleotides, the CDR3 is TGTGCCAGCAGTTACGGGGGTGGAAGCAATCAGCCCCAGCATTTT. This sequence encodes CASSYGGGSNQPQHF.

V and J are TRBV2 and TRBJ2-5; TRBD2 matches at 9 bases. This CDR3 has 14 residues. Trimming removed 4 bases from V and 9 bases from J; junction bases left unmatched: 9. Germline CDR1 is SNHLY and CDR2 is FYNNEI. The CDR3 sequence: CASSVGTSFEAQYF. CDR3 nucleotide sequence: TGTGCCAGCAGTGTGGGGACTAGCTTTGAGGCCCAGTACTTC.

The chain is built from TRBV5-8 and TRBJ1-2, with D hard to call. The germline V gene has CDR1 SGHTS and CDR2 YDEGEE. The CDR3 totals 13 residues. V was pared by 6 bases and J by 8 bases, with 17 bases between. In DNA, the CDR3 is TGTGCCAGCACCCGGGAAGTATACTTAGGCTACACCTTC. It specifies CASTREVYLGYTF.

In its sample, this clonotype was seen many times. The CDR3 sequence is CASSPRDTYEQYF. CDR3 DNA sequence: TGCGCCAGCAGCCCGCGCGACACCTACGAGCAGTACTTC. This sequence joins TRBV4-1 and TRBJ2-7; D remains unclear. V was clipped by 4 bases and J by 2 bases, with 9 bases between them. The germline gives CDR1 MGHRA, CDR2 YSYEKL. The CDR3 spans 13 residues.

In this sample, this clonotype turned up many times. This rearrangement joins TRBV29-1 to TRBJ1-2, with TRBD1 matching 10 bases. V shed 8 bases and J 6 bases; nucleotides not matched to a gene: 6. CDR3 length: 12 amino acids. The V gene's germline CDR1 is SQVTM and CDR2 ANQGSEA. The CDR3 sequence is CSLDRGTNGYTF. For the CDR3, the DNA is TGCAGCTTGGACAGGGGGACCAATGGCTACACCTTC. Using reference TRBV29-1 and TRBJ1-2 for the parts outside the CDR3, the full variable domain is SAVISQKPSRDICQRGTSLTIQCQVDSQVTMMFWYRQQPGQSLTLIATANQGSEATYESGFVIDKFPISRPNLTFSTLTVSNMSPEDSSIYLCSLDRGTNGYTFGSGTRLTVV.

This clonotype was observed a few times. This chain uses TRBV5-6 with TRBJ2-3; D unresolved. The CDR3 covers 13 residues. CDR1 and CDR2 from the germline V gene are SGHDT and YYEEEE. V lost 4 bases and J lost 7, with 13 bases in between. CDR3 residues: CASSPPGHNTQYF. CDR3 nucleotides: TGTGCCAGCAGCCCACCCGGGCACAATACGCAGTATTTT. The full variable domain, its missing parts supplied by reference TRBV5-6 and TRBJ2-3, is DAGVTQSPTHLIKTRGQQVTLRCSPKSGHDTVSWYQQALGQGPQFIFQYYEEEERQRGNFPDRFSGHQFPNYSSELNVNALLLGDSALYLCASSPPGHNTQYFGPGTRLTVL.

The table lists this clonotype with many counts. V gene TRBV5-8 combines with J gene TRBJ1-1, with D unclear. V lost 4 bases to trimming and J lost 8 bases, with 18 bases between them. The V gene's germline CDR1 is SGHTS and CDR2 YDEGEE. The CDR3 has 14 residues. CDR3 bases: TGTGCCAGCAGCAGTACCTGGACGGTCGGGGAAGCTTTCTTT. As protein: CASSSTWTVGEAFF.

This chain uses TRBV10-3 with TRBJ1-2; D gene ambiguous. Between the trimmed V and J ends, which lost 2 bases and 8 bases, there was a span of 15 bases. There are 14 residues in the CDR3. Germline CDR1 ENHRY, CDR2 SYGVKD. CDR3 sequence (DNA): TGTGCCATCAGTGAGGGCCTCCCATCAGGCGGCTACACCTTC. Its protein product is CAISEGLPSGGYTF.

This clonotype was detected many times. The chain has TRBV10-3 and TRBJ1-5; no reliable D call. CDR3 length: 15 amino acids. V lost 2 bases and J 3 bases, leaving 11 bases between the germline ends. CDR1 and CDR2 from the germline V gene are ENHRY and SYGVKD. The CDR3 DNA reads as TGTGCCATCAGTGAGATGGATAAGAACAATCAGCCCCAGCATTTT. This translates into CAISEMDKNNQPQHF.

The rearrangement links TRBV12-3 or TRBV12-4 to TRBJ2-7, with D perhaps TRBD2 (7 bases). The CDR3 has 14 amino acids. V was cut by 8 bases and J by 2 bases, with 16 bases left in between. The CDR3 DNA reads TGTGCCAGCGTCCCCGGCGGGGGCGCCTACGAGCAGTACTTC. It encodes CASVPGGGAYEQYF.

The sample holds many counts of this clonotype. This sequence joins TRBV19 and TRBJ2-5; possibly TRBD1 for D (6 bases). The V end was cut by 4 bases, the J end by 5 bases, with 17 bases between. From germline, CDR1 is LNHDA and CDR2 SQIVND (reference sequence). The CDR3 has 15 residues. The CDR3 DNA is TGTGCCAGTAGTACCAGGACGTGGGGGCCGGAGACCCAGTACTTC. Translated: CASSTRTWGPETQYF.

This clonotype was found many times. The J gene is TRBJ1-2, the V gene TRBV12-3 or TRBV12-4; a possible D gene is TRBD1 (5 bases). This CDR3 has 15 residues. Trimming removed 6 bases at V and 5 bases at J, with 19 bases between. The CDR3 DNA reads TGTGCCAGCAGACGAAACGGGACGTTCTGGTATGGCTACACCTTC. The encoded protein is CASRRNGTFWYGYTF.

This clonotype came up once. This chain uses TRBV10-3 with TRBJ2-7, with D perhaps matching TRBD2 (5 bases). Germline CDR1 reads ENHRY; CDR2 reads SYGVKD. CDR3 length equals 13 residues. Trimming removed 10 bases at V and 4 bases at J, with 17 bases between. Here the CDR3 reads CASSRGTQYEQYF. CDR3 nucleotides: TGTGCCAGCAGCCGGGGTACCCAGTACGAGCAGTACTTC.

Regarding this clonotype: With a much larger clone just one base away, this may be a read error. This CDR3 is missing its conserved last phenylalanine or tryptophan, likely due to a read error. The genes are TRBV7-3 and TRBJ2-7; D is unclear. Matching the DNA end better, TRBJ2-5 makes the J call doubtful. CDR3 length equals 13 residues. The germline V gene encodes CDR1 SGHTA and CDR2 FQGTGA. The CDR3 reads CASSLRPGETQYL. The DNA for the CDR3 is TGTGCCAGCAGCTTAAGACCCGGGGAGACCCAGTACCTC.

The chain joins TRBV11-2 to TRBJ2-6; D is undetermined. The V gene's germline CDR1 is SGHAT and CDR2 FQNNGV. This CDR3 has 8 residues. V dropped 5 bases and J dropped 14 bases, with 1 base sitting between them. Here the CDR3 reads CASSILTF. Written as DNA, the CDR3 is TGTGCCAGCAGCATCCTGACTTTC.

The V gene is TRBV25-1, the J gene TRBJ2-2; D unresolved. The CDR3 covers 13 residues. Germline lookup yields CDR1 MGHDK and CDR2 SYGVNS. V gave up 5 bases and J gave up 5 bases, with 9 bases separating them. In DNA form, the CDR3 reads TGTGCCAGCAGTTCCTTCTTGACCGGGGAGCTGTTTTTT. Translating gives CASSSFLTGELFF. Based on the CDR3 plus reference TRBV25-1 and TRBJ2-2, the full variable domain is EADIYQTPRYLVIGTGKKITLECSQTMGHDKMYWYQQDPGMELHLIHYSYGVNSTEKGDLSSESTVSRIRTEHFPLTLESARPSHTSQYLCASSSFLTGELFFGEGSRLTVL.

The J gene is TRBJ1-2, the V gene TRBV25-1; possible D gene TRBD1, 6 bases. V was clipped by 2 bases and J by 5 bases, with 18 bases between them. The germline gives CDR1 MGHDK, CDR2 SYGVNS. The CDR3 runs 16 residues. CDR3 loop: CASSEGDTGGGYGYTF. The CDR3 DNA is TGTGCCAGCAGTGAAGGGGACACCGGCGGCGGATATGGCTACACCTTC.

This clonotype was counted between two and nine times. The CDR3 region is CASSHDRGFEQYF. The DNA of the CDR3 is TGTGCCAGCAGTCACGACAGGGGGTTCGAGCAGTACTTC. The chain is built from TRBV6-6 and TRBJ2-7, with TRBD1 matching over 9 bases. The germline CDR1 and CDR2 sequences are MNHNY and SVGAGI (reference sequence). Losses at the gene ends were 5 bases for V and 6 bases for J; bases not matched to a gene: 5. The CDR3 spans 13 residues.

A few counts support this clonotype. DNA for the CDR3: TGTGCCAGCAAGCTCCAAGAGCCCCCGGTGGCTTTCTTT. It translates to CASKLQEPPVAFF. The chain has TRBV7-2 and TRBJ1-1; D is undetermined. The CDR3 is 13 residues long. From germline, CDR1 is SGHTA and CDR2 FQGNSA. V dropped 7 bases and J dropped 11 bases, with 20 bases sitting between them.